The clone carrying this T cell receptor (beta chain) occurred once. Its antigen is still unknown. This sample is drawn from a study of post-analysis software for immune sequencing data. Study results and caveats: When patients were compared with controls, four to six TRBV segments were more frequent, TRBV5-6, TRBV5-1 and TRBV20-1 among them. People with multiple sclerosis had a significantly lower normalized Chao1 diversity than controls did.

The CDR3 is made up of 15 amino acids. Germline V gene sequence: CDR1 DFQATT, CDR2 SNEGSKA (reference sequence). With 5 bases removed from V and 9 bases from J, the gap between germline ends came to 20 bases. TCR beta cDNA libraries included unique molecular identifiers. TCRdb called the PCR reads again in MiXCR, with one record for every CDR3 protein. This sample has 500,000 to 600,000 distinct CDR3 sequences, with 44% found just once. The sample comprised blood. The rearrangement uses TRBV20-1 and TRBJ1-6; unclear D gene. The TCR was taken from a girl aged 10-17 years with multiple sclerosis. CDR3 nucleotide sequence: TGCAGTGCTCCCCAAACAGTAGGGCCGGGTTCACCCCTCCACTTT. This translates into CSAPQTVGPGSPLHF.